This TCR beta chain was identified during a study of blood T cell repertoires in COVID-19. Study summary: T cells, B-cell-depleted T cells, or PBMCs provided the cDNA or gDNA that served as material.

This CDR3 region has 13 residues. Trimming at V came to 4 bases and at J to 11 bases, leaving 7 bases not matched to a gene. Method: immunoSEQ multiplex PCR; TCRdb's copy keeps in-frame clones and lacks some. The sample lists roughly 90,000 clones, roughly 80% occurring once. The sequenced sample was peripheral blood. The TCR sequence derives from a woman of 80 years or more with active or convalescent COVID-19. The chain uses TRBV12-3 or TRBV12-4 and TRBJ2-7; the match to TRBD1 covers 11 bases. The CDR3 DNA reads TGTGCCAGCAGTTCCCGGACAGGGGGCGTTGAGTACTTC. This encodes CASSSRTGGVEYF.